Reported below is one T cell receptor beta chain. This CDR3 has 11 amino acids. Trimming stripped 5 bases from V and 8 bases from J, with 9 bases between. The data were obtained in a study of blood T cell repertoires in COVID-19. Sequencing was performed with immunoSEQ multiplex PCR; in TCRdb, only in-frame clones are kept and a portion is missing. The sample holds about 270,000 clones, roughly 86% seen once. The clonotype originates from a man aged 40-49 years who had recovered from COVID-19. The sample comprised peripheral blood. V is TRBV12-3 or TRBV12-4 and J is TRBJ1-2; D remains ambiguous. CDR3 sequence: CASSHLEGYTF. Here the CDR3 DNA reads TGTGCCAGCAGTCACCTAGAGGGCTACACCTTC.